These 27 T cell receptor beta chains were all obtained from the same sample, sequenced in a study of PD-1 blockade in classical Hodgkin lymphoma. The method was immunoSEQ multiplex PCR; TCRdb's version includes in-frame clones alone and lacks a portion of them. The sample records about 85,000 clones, 85% to 95% being singletons. All patients experienced relapse after autologous stem cell transplantation, and brentuximab vedotin exposure was variable. Sequencing used peripheral blood mononuclear cells (PBMCs), obtained before the second cycle of nivolumab. The receptor source for this set is a human donor with classical Hodgkin lymphoma.

This sequence joins TRBV7-9 and TRBJ2-7; tentatively, D is TRBD1 (6 bases). There are 16 residues in the CDR3. V lost 3 bases and J lost 2, with 17 bases in between. Germline values: CDR1 SEHNR, CDR2 FQNEAQ (reference sequence). This chain's CDR3 is CASSFLDRSTTYEQYF. The CDR3, as DNA: TGTGCCAGCAGCTTTCTTGACAGGAGTACCACCTACGAGCAGTACTTC.

The chain carries TRBV30 and TRBJ2-6, with D perhaps matching TRBD2 (6 bases). The CDR3 has 13 amino acids. V was pared by 1 base and J by 9 bases, with 10 bases between. Per the germline V gene, CDR1 is GTSNPN and CDR2 is SVGIG (reference sequence). The CDR3 spells CAWSAGLNNVLTF. The CDR3 region has the DNA TGTGCCTGGAGTGCGGGACTTAACAACGTCCTGACTTTC.

The rearrangement links TRBV13 to TRBJ1-5, with D possibly being TRBD1 (5 bases). V lost 3 bases to trimming and J lost 1 base, with 10 bases between them. Germline V gene sequence: CDR1 PRHDT, CDR2 FYEKMQ (reference sequence). There are 15 residues in the CDR3. This CDR3 is CASSFAGGSNQPQHF. CDR3 sequence (DNA): TGTGCCAGCAGCTTTGCGGGGGGGAGCAATCAGCCCCAGCATTTT.

V gene TRBV5-5 combines with J gene TRBJ2-7, with TRBD1 matching over 8 bases. V shed 4 bases and J 6 bases; nucleotides not matched to a gene: 9. The CDR3 contains 14 residues. The germline gives CDR1 SGHKS, CDR2 YYEKEE (reference sequence). CDR3 nucleotides: TGTGCCAGCAGCCCTAGGACAGGGCCCTCCGAGCAGTACTTC. Amino acids: CASSPRTGPSEQYF.

This chain joins TRBV7-9 and TRBJ1-1; no firm D call. Germline V CDR1 and CDR2: SEHNR, FQNEAQ (reference sequence). The length of the CDR3 is 13 residues. V was shortened by 2 bases and J by 1 base, with 5 bases between the two germline ends. The CDR3 DNA follows: TGTGCCAGCAGCTTATGGCAGAACACTGAAGCTTTCTTT. As protein: CASSLWQNTEAFF.

The V call is TRBV7-6, the J call TRBJ2-5, with 8 bases aligning to TRBD1. Germline-derived CDR1 and CDR2 are SGHVS and FNYEAQ. CDR3 length equals 15 residues. Germline trimming cut 5 bases from V and 5 bases from J; bases unmatched to any gene: 10. Written as DNA, the CDR3 is TGTGCCAGCAGCGCCCCGGCCTACAGGGGGGAGACCCAGTACTTC. Protein: CASSAPAYRGETQYF.

This chain connects TRBV6-1 to TRBJ2-7, with 7 bases identical to TRBD1. CDR1 and CDR2 (germline): MNHNS, SASEGT. The CDR3 has 16 amino acids. V was clipped by 4 bases and J by 6 bases; unmatched bases: 15. DNA for the CDR3: TGTGCCAGCAGTGCGTTGACCGGGACAGTCCGCGTCGAGCAGTACTTC. This translates into CASSALTGTVRVEQYF.

This chain links TRBV5-1 with TRBJ2-7; TRBD1 might be the D (5 bases). V was shortened by 0 bases and J by 4 bases, with 20 bases between the two germline ends. The CDR3 runs 17 residues. Germline CDR1 is SGHRS and CDR2 is YFSETQ. CDR3 in amino acids: CASSLGAALGAAYEQYF. CDR3 sequence (DNA): TGCGCCAGCAGCTTGGGAGCCGCGCTTGGGGCGGCGTACGAGCAGTACTTC.

This clone has more than one count but fewer than ten. V gene TRBV5-1 combines with J gene TRBJ2-1; 11 bases are a match to TRBD1. V was pared by 5 bases and J by 9 bases, with 13 bases of the junction left unmatched. CDR3 length equals 16 residues. In germline, CDR1 is SGHRS, CDR2 YFSETQ. The CDR3 loop reads CASSSTGTGGFGEQFF. The CDR3 DNA sequence: TGCGCCAGCAGTTCAACCGGGACAGGGGGGTTTGGTGAGCAGTTCTTC.

The chain carries TRBV27 and TRBJ1-2, with a possible D match to TRBD1 (5 bases). The V gene's germline CDR1 is MNHEY and CDR2 SMNVEV (reference sequence). This CDR3 is 12 amino acids long. The V and J ends lost 9 bases and 6 bases respectively, with 14 bases between them. CDR3 region: CASSGGENGYTF. In DNA, the CDR3 is TGTGCCAGTTCCGGGGGGGAGAATGGCTACACCTTC.

The rearrangement joins TRBV6-7 to TRBJ2-1; D gene uncertain. TRBV6-7 belongs to the ORF category, with a function that is uncertain. Trimming pared 0 bases from V and 5 bases from J, leaving 11 bases between. The CDR3 has 15 residues. The CDR3 nucleotides are TGTGCCAGCAGTTACTCGTGGGCATGGAACAATGAGCAGTTCTTC. This codes for CASSYSWAWNNEQFF.

The chain combines TRBV7-6 with TRBJ1-4, with D unresolved. CDR3 length: 13 amino acids. The V gene lost 3 bases and the J gene lost 3 bases, with 5 bases spanning the gap. The V gene's germline CDR1 is SGHVS and CDR2 FNYEAQ. Here the CDR3 reads CASSFDANEKLFF. The DNA for the CDR3 is TGTGCCAGCAGCTTTGATGCTAATGAAAAACTGTTTTTT.

This chain links TRBV6-5 with TRBJ1-3, with no clear D. The germline V and J ends were trimmed by 2 bases and 0 bases, with 8 bases remaining between them. CDR1 and CDR2 from the germline V gene are MNHEY and SVGAGI. The CDR3 runs 15 residues. This CDR3 is CASSYLPSSGNTIYF. In DNA, the CDR3 is TGTGCCAGCAGTTACCTGCCGAGCTCTGGAAACACCATATATTTT.

The table lists this clone with a count of one. This CDR3 is CATRRGATNEKLFF. DNA for the CDR3: TGTGCCACCCGGAGGGGGGCAACTAATGAAAAACTGTTTTTT. V gene TRBV28 combines with J gene TRBJ1-4; D is possibly TRBD1 (6 bases). CDR3 length: 14 amino acids. Germline CDR1 and CDR2: MDHEN and SYDVKM. Trimming shortened V by 10 bases and J by 0 bases, and 12 bases separated the two germline ends.

The chain is built from TRBV27 and TRBJ2-1; TRBD1 might be the D (6 bases). The germline V gene has CDR1 MNHEY and CDR2 SMNVEV (reference sequence). The CDR3 has 15 amino acids. V lost 5 bases and J lost 7, with 18 bases in between. DNA for the CDR3: TGTGCCAGCAGTCGGGACATACGGAGCCCTAATGAGCAGTTCTTC. This encodes CASSRDIRSPNEQFF.

This chain connects TRBV9 to TRBJ2-1; TRBD2 matches 7 bases. Germline loops: CDR1 SGDLS, CDR2 YYNGEE. The CDR3 loop spans 14 amino acids. Trimming took 1 base from V and 7 from J; bases not matched to a gene: 5. Here the CDR3 reads CASSVLAEENEQFF. The CDR3 DNA reads TGTGCCAGCAGCGTACTAGCGGAAGAGAATGAGCAGTTCTTC.

The V gene is TRBV6-5, the J gene TRBJ1-1; D unresolved. Germline V gene sequence: CDR1 MNHEY, CDR2 SVGAGI. The length of the CDR3 is 13 residues. Trimming cost V 7 bases and J 0 bases, with 9 bases left between them. The CDR3 protein is CASTLSVNTEAFF. CDR3 nucleotide sequence: TGTGCCAGCACCCTCAGCGTGAACACTGAAGCTTTCTTT.

This sequence joins TRBV11-2 and TRBJ2-5; TRBD2 agrees at 8 bases. Per germline, CDR1 SGHAT and CDR2 FQNNGV. The CDR3 is 15 amino acids. The ends lost 5 bases at V and 5 bases at J; junction bases unmatched: 10. The chain's CDR3 is CASSSFHQRGETQYF. CDR3 in DNA: TGTGCCAGCAGCAGCTTCCACCAGCGGGGGGAGACCCAGTACTTC. Full variable domain (remainder filled in from reference TRBV11-2 and TRBJ2-5): EAGVAQSPRYKIIEKRQSVAFWCNPISGHATLYWYQQILGQGPKLLIQFQNNGVVDDSQLPKDRFSAERLKGVDSTLKIQPAKLEDSAVYLCASSSFHQRGETQYFGPGTRLLVL.

This clone was counted a single time. V is TRBV28 and J is TRBJ2-1; D remains unclear. In germline, CDR1 is MDHEN, CDR2 SYDVKM. This CDR3 spans 13 amino acids. The V and J ends lost 5 bases and 8 bases respectively, with 13 bases between them. The CDR3 here is CASSPGHRDEQFF. The CDR3 DNA reads TGTGCCAGCAGTCCGGGCCATCGGGATGAGCAGTTCTTC.

V gene TRBV7-3 combines with J gene TRBJ2-5, with 8 positions matching TRBD1. The CDR3 sequence is 13 residues long. Trimming took 5 bases from V and 7 from J; bases not matched to a gene: 6. Germline CDR1 reads SGHTA; CDR2 reads FQGTGA. This chain's CDR3 is CASSPDRGGTQYF. The CDR3 coding sequence is TGTGCCAGCAGCCCTGACAGGGGAGGGACCCAGTACTTC.

About this clone: The sample carries other DNA sequences with the same CDR3. The chain uses TRBV28 and TRBJ1-5; no clear D gene. This CDR3 spans 11 amino acids. The germline V and J ends were trimmed by 3 bases and 7 bases, with 4 bases remaining between them. Germline CDR1 MDHEN, CDR2 SYDVKM. DNA of the CDR3: TGTGCCAGCAGTTTTGGACAGCCCCAGCATTTT. Encoded protein: CASSFGQPQHF. Using reference TRBV28 and TRBJ1-5 for the parts outside the CDR3, the full variable domain is DVKVTQSSRYLVKRTGEKVFLECVQDMDHENMFWYRQDPGLGLRLIYFSYDVKMKEKGDIPEGYSVSREKKERFSLILESASTNQTSMYLCASSFGQPQHFGDGTRLSIL.

V gene TRBV6-5 combines with J gene TRBJ2-3, with a possible D match to TRBD1 (5 bases). Germline lookup yields CDR1 MNHEY and CDR2 SVGAGI. The CDR3 is 14 residues long. The germline V and J ends were trimmed by 11 bases and 0 bases, with 15 bases remaining between them. CDR3: CAAARQYSTDTQYF. The CDR3 region has the DNA TGTGCCGCAGCCCGACAGTATAGCACAGATACGCAGTATTTT.

The V and J genes are TRBV19 and TRBJ2-1; D gene unclear. The CDR3 extends over 14 amino acids. The germline gives CDR1 LNHDA, CDR2 SQIVND (reference sequence). Trimming shortened V by 6 bases and J by 2 bases, and 11 bases separated the two germline ends. CDR3 sequence reads: CASSPSGPYNEQFF. DNA of the CDR3: TGTGCCAGTAGCCCCTCAGGTCCCTACAATGAGCAGTTCTTC. The entire variable domain, with the rest obtained from reference TRBV19 and TRBJ2-1, is as follows: DGGITQSPKYLFRKEGQNVTLSCEQNLNHDAMYWYRQDPGQGLRLIYYSQIVNDFQKGDIAEGYSVSREKKESFPLTVTSAQKNPTAFYLCASSPSGPYNEQFFGPGTRLTVL.

V gene TRBV6-5 combines with J gene TRBJ1-5; no clear D gene. V lost 6 bases and J 0 bases, leaving 3 bases between the germline ends. Germline V gene lookup returns CDR1 MNHEY and CDR2 SVGAGI. CDR3 length: 12 residues. CDR3 DNA: TGTGCCAGCAGACCTAGCAATCAGCCCCAGCATTTT. It is translated as CASRPSNQPQHF.

This sequence joins TRBV6-1 and TRBJ2-7; D may be TRBD1 or TRBD2 (5 bases each). The V end was cut by 2 bases, the J end by 7 bases, with 18 bases between. The CDR3 is made up of 15 amino acids. Looked up from germline, CDR1 is MNHNS and CDR2 is SASEGT. CDR3 sequence: CASSEQAGTPYEQYF. The CDR3 region has the DNA TGTGCCAGCAGTGAACAAGCAGGGACCCCTTATGAGCAGTACTTC.

The chain joins TRBV6-5 to TRBJ2-5; D possibly uses TRBD1 or TRBD2 (5 bases each). Germline V gene sequence: CDR1 MNHEY, CDR2 SVGAGI. CDR3 size: 15 residues. The V gene lost 2 bases and the J gene lost 5 bases, with 15 bases spanning the gap. This CDR3 reads CASSYAIEGRETQYF. CDR3 coding DNA: TGTGCCAGCAGTTACGCCATTGAGGGGCGGGAGACCCAGTACTTC.

The chain links TRBV4-2 to TRBJ1-5, with TRBD1 as a possible D gene (5 bases). The germline V gene encodes CDR1 LGHNA and CDR2 YNFKEQ. CDR3 size: 14 residues. V was cut by 5 bases and J by 6 bases, with 14 bases left in between. CDR3 region: CASSAPGQGQPQHF. The CDR3 coding sequence is TGTGCCAGCAGCGCCCCAGGGCAGGGTCAGCCCCAGCATTTT.